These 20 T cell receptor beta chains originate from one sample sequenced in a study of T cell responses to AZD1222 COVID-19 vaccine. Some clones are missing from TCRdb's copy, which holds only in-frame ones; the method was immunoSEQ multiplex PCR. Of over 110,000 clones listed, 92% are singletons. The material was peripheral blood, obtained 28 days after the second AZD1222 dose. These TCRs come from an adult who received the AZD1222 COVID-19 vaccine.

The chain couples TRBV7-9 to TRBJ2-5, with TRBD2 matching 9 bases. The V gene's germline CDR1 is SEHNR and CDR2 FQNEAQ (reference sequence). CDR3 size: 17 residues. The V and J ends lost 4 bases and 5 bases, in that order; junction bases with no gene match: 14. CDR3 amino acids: CASSSRRGSGGRETQYF. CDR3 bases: TGTGCCAGCAGCTCCAGAAGGGGTAGCGGGGGTCGGGAGACCCAGTACTTC.

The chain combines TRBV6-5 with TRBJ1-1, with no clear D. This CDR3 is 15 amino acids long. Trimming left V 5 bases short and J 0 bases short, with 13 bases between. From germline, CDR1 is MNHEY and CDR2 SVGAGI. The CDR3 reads CASSLSSELNTEAFF. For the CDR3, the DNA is TGTGCCAGCAGTCTAAGCTCCGAGCTGAACACTGAAGCTTTCTTT.

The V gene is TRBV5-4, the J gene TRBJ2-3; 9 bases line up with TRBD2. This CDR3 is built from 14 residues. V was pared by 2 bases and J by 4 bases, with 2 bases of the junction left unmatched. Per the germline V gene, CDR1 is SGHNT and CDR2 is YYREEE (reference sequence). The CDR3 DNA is TGTGCCAGCAGCTTTAGCGGGAGTGCAGATACGCAGTATTTT. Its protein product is CASSFSGSADTQYF.

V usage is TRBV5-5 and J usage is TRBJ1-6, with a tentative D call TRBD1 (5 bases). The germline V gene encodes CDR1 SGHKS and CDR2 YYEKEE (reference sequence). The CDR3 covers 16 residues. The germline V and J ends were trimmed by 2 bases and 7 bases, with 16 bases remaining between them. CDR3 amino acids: CASSLYITGLNSPLHF. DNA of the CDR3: TGTGCCAGCAGCTTATATATCACAGGCCTCAATTCACCCCTCCACTTT.

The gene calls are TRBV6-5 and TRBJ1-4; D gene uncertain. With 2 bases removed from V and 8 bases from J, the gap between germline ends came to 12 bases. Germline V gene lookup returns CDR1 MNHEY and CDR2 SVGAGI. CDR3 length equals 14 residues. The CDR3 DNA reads TGTGCCAGCAGTTACGGTAGGGTCGGAGAAAAACTGTTTTTT. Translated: CASSYGRVGEKLFF.

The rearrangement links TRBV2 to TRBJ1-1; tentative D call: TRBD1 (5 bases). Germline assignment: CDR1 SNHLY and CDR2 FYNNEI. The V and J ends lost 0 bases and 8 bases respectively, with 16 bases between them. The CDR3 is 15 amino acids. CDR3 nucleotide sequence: TGTGCCAGCAGTGAAGCGCGAGCAGGGAATTGGGAAGCTTTCTTT. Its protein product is CASSEARAGNWEAFF.

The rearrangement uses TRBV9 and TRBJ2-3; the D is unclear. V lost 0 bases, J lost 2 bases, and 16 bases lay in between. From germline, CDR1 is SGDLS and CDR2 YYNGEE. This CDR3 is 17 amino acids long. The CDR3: CASSVEMGAAPTDTQYF. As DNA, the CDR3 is TGTGCCAGCAGCGTAGAGATGGGCGCGGCCCCCACAGATACGCAGTATTTT.

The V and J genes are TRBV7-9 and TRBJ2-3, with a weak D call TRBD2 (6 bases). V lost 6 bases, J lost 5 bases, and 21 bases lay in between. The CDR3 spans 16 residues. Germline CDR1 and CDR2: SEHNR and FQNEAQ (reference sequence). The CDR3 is CASSLPTAGLVDTQYF. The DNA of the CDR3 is TGTGCCAGCAGTTTACCCACGGCGGGGTTGGTAGATACGCAGTATTTT.

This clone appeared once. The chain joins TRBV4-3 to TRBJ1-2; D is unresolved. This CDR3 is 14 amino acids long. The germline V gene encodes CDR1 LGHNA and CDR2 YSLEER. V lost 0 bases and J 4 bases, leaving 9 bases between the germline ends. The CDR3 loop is CASSQDATRYGYTF. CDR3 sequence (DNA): TGCGCCAGCAGCCAAGACGCTACGCGCTATGGCTACACCTTC.

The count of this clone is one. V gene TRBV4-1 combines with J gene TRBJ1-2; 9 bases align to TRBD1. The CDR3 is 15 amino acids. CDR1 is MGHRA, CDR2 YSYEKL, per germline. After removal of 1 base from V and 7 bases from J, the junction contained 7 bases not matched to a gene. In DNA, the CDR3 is TGCGCCAGCAGCCAAGGAAACAGGGGGCTCTTTGGCTACACCTTC. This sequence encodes CASSQGNRGLFGYTF.

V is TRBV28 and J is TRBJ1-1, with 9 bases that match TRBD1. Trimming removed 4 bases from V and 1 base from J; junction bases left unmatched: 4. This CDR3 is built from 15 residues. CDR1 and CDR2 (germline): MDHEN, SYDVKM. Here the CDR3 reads CASSSPGQGNTEAFF. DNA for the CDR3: TGTGCCAGCAGTTCACCGGGACAGGGGAACACTGAAGCTTTCTTT.

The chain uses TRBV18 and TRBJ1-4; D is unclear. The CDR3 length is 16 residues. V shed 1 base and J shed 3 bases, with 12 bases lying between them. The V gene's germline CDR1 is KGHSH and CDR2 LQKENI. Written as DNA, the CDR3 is TGTGCCAGCTCACCACGTCAGCTGAACTCTAATGAAAAACTGTTTTTT. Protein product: CASSPRQLNSNEKLFF.

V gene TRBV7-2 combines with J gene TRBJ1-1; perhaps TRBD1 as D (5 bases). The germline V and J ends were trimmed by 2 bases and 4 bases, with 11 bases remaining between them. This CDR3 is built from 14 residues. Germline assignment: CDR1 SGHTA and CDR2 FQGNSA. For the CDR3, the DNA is TGTGCCAGCAGCTTAAAGGTCGGGGCCACTGAAGCTTTCTTT. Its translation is CASSLKVGATEAFF.

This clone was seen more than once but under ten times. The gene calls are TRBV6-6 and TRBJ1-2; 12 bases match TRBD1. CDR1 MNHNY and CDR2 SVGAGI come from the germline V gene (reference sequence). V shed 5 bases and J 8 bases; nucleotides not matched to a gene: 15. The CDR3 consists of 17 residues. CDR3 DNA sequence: TGTGCCAGCAGTCGAGGGAATCCGGGACAGGGGGCAGAGGGCTACACCTTC. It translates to CASSRGNPGQGAEGYTF.

The CDR3 loop is CASSLATSGGALAKNIQYF. For the CDR3, the DNA is TGCGCCAGCAGCTTGGCGACTAGCGGGGGGGCGTTAGCCAAAAACATTCAGTACTTC. V and J are TRBV5-1 and TRBJ2-4; 14 bases are shared with TRBD2. Germline V gives CDR1 SGHRS, CDR2 YFSETQ. V gave up 0 bases and J gave up 0 bases; unmatched junction bases: 5. The CDR3 runs to 19 residues.

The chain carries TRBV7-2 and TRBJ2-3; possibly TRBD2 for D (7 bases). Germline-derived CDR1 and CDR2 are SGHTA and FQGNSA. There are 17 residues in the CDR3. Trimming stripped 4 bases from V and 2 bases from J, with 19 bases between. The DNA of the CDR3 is TGTGCCAGCAGCTCTCGGTTGGGGGGGCCAACCACAGATACGCAGTATTTT. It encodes CASSSRLGGPTTDTQYF.

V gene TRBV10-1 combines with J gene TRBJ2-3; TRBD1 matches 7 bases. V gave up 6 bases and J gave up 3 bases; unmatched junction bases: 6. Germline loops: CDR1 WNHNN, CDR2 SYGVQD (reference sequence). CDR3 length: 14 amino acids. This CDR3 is CASSSGQKTDTQYF. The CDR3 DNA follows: TGCGCCAGCAGCTCGGGACAGAAGACAGATACGCAGTATTTT.

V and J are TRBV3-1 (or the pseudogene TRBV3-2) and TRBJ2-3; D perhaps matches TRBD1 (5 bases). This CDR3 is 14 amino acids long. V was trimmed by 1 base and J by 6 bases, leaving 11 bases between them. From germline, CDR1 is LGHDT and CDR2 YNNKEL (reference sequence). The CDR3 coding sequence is TGTGCCAGCAGCCAAGGGCAGGGTTATGATACGCAGTATTTT. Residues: CASSQGQGYDTQYF.

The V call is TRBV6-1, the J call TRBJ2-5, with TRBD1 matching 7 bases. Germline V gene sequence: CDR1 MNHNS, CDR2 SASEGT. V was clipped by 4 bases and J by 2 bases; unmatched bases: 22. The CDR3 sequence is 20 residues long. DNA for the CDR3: TGTGCCAGCAGTGGCCTCCCTGACAGGGTCGTCCCTTTTTGGCAAGAGACCCAGTACTTC. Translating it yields CASSGLPDRVVPFWQETQYF.

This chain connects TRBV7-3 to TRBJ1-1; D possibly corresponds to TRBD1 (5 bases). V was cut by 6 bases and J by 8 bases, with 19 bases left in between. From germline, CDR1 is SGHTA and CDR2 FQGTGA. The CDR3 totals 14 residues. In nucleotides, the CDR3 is TGTGCCAGCAGTTCTCTCCGGACACCCCGAGAAGCTTTCTTT. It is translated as CASSSLRTPREAFF.